Listed below are T cell receptor beta chains from one sample, sequenced in a study of blood T cells in healthy people across ages. From the 5' RACE reads, TCRdb called clonotypes with MiXCR, one entry per CDR3 protein. In the table there are approximately 810,000 distinct CDR3 sequences, about 30% of which are singletons. The sample taken for sequencing was blood. The receptors derive from a woman aged 80 or older in good health. Each CDR3 is given with its conserved first and last residue. The D gene is left open where the match is weak. Not every row has a clone size; where given, it reads once, few, many or a size class.

D: TRBD1; size: .; V: TRBV20-1; J: TRBJ1-5; CDR3: CSAIGQGDQPQHF; DNA: TGCAGTGCCATAGGACAGGGGGATCAGCCCCAGCATTTT
D: .; size: .; V: TRBV11-2; J: TRBJ2-3; CDR3: CASSSRLRTDTQYF; DNA: TGTGCCAGCAGCTCTCGACTACGCACAGATACGCAGTATTTT
D: .; size: .; V: TRBV7-9; J: TRBJ2-3; CDR3: CASSLWERDADTQYF; DNA: TGTGCCAGCAGCTTATGGGAGCGAGATGCAGATACGCAGTATTTT
D: .; size: few; V: TRBV20-1; J: TRBJ2-1; CDR3: CSASDGNEQFF; DNA: TGCAGTGCTTCGGACGGCAATGAGCAGTTCTTC
D: TRBD1; size: many; V: TRBV7-9; J: TRBJ2-5; CDR3: CASSRGQGSWETQYF; DNA: TGTGCCAGCAGCCGTGGACAGGGATCCTGGGAGACCCAGTACTTC
D: .; size: .; V: TRBV27; J: TRBJ2-3; CDR3: CASRLQGLSTDTPYF; DNA: TGTGCCAGCAGACTTCAGGGTCTGAGCACAGATACGCCGTATTTT
D: TRBD2; size: many; V: TRBV7-2; J: TRBJ2-1; CDR3: CASSSDGGGYNEQFF; DNA: TGTGCCAGCAGCTCCGATGGCGGGGGCTACAATGAGCAGTTCTTC
D: TRBD2; size: .; V: TRBV9; J: TRBJ2-5; CDR3: CASSEGLAGSNEQYF; DNA: TGTGCCAGCAGCGAGGGACTAGCGGGGTCTAATGAGCAGTACTTC
D: .; size: .; V: TRBV6-2/TRBV6-3; J: TRBJ1-1; CDR3: CASRPPGRVTEAFF; DNA: TGTGCCAGCAGACCCCCCGGACGAGTCACTGAAGCTTTCTTT
D: TRBD1; size: .; V: TRBV7-9; J: TRBJ1-2; CDR3: CASSLPRGTGINYGYTF; DNA: TGTGCCAGCAGCTTGCCTCGCGGGACAGGAATCAACTATGGCTACACCTTC
D: .; size: .; V: TRBV5-6; J: TRBJ1-1; CDR3: CASSLAGGPNTEAFF; DNA: TGTGCCAGCAGTTTGGCCGGGGGACCTAACACTGAAGCTTTCTTT
D: .; size: few; V: TRBV29-1; J: TRBJ2-5; CDR3: CSGGLNSNEQYF; DNA: TGCAGCGGTGGACTTAACTCCAATGAGCAGTACTTC
D: TRBD1; size: .; V: TRBV20-1; J: TRBJ1-3; CDR3: CSAMDWDRDPGNTIYF; DNA: TGCAGTGCTATGGACTGGGACAGGGACCCTGGAAACACCATATATTTT
D: TRBD1; size: .; V: TRBV7-9; J: TRBJ1-4; CDR3: CASSLFGQGEKRFF; DNA: TGTGCCAGCAGCTTATTCGGACAGGGTGAAAAACGGTTTTTT
D: TRBD2; size: .; V: TRBV12-3/TRBV12-4; J: TRBJ2-7; CDR3: CASSAGLAGGPYEQYF; DNA: TGTGCCAGCAGTGCGGGACTAGCGGGAGGCCCCTACGAGCAGTACTTC
D: .; size: many; V: TRBV6-2/TRBV6-3; J: TRBJ2-1; CDR3: CASRAPPLANEQFF; DNA: TGTGCCAGCAGGGCCCCCCCGCTAGCCAATGAGCAGTTCTTC
D: .; size: many; V: TRBV20-1; J: TRBJ2-6; CDR3: CSASVSGANVLTF; DNA: TGCAGTGCTAGCGTCTCTGGGGCCAACGTCCTGACTTTC